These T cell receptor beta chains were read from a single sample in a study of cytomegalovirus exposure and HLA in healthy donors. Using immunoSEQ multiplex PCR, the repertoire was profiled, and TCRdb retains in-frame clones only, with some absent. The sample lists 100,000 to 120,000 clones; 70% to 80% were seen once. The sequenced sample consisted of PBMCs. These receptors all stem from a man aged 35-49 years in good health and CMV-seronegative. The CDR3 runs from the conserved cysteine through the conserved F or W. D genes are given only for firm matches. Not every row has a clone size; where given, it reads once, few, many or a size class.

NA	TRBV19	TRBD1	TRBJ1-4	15	TGTGCCAGTACCCCTCTCGGGACAGGGGATGAAAAACTGTTTTTT	CASTPLGTGDEKLFF
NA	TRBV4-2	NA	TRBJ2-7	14	TGTGCCAGCAGCCAAAGCAGGCAGGACTACGAGCAGTACTTC	CASSQSRQDYEQYF
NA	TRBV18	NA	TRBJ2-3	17	TGTGCCAGCTCACCGAGGAAATCCGGCCTAAACACAGATACGCAGTATTTT	CASSPRKSGLNTDTQYF
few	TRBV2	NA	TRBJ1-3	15	TGTGCCACTACCGGACAGCCTAACTCTGGAAACACCATATATTTT	CATTGQPNSGNTIYF
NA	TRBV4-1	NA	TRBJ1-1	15	TGCGCCAGCAGCCAACCTTCTGCGGCCGGAACTGAAGCTTTCTTT	CASSQPSAAGTEAFF
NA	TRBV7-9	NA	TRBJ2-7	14	TGTGCCAGCAGCTTAGGGGGGGCAGGGGGCGAGCAGTACTTC	CASSLGGAGGEQYF
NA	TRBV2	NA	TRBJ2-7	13	TGTGCCAGCACTCCCCGGGGAACCTACGAGCAGTACTTC	CASTPRGTYEQYF
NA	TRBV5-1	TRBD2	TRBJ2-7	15	TGCGCCAGCACCTCCGAGGGACTAGCGGGAGAATCACCGAACTTC	CASTSEGLAGESPNF
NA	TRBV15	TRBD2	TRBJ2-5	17	TGTGCCACCAGCAGAGAGGGCGGGAGGGCCGTAATGGAGACCCAGTACTTC	CATSREGGRAVMETQYF
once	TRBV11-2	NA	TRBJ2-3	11	TGTGCCTCGAGGTCCTCAGATACGCAGTATTTT	CASRSSDTQYF
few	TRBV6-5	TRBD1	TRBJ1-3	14	TGTGCCAGCAGAAGACAGGGTGATGGAAACACCATATATTTT	CASRRQGDGNTIYF
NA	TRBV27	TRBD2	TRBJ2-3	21	TGTGCCAGCAGCCCTATCCTAGCGGGAGTGTGGGCCCAGGGTAGCACAGATACGCAGTATTTT	CASSPILAGVWAQGSTDTQYF
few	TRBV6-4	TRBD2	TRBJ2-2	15	TGTGCCAGCAGCGCTACTAGCGGGAACACCGGGGAGCTGTTTTTT	CASSATSGNTGELFF
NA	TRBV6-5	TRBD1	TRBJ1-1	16	TGTGCCAGCAGTTACCAATTCGGACAGGGGGCCGCTGAAGCTTTCTTT	CASSYQFGQGAAEAFF
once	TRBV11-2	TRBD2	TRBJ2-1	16	TGTGCCAGCAGCTGGATAGCGGGGGGGCCGGGGGATGAGCAGTTCTTC	CASSWIAGGPGDEQFF
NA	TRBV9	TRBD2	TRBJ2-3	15	TGTGCCAGCAGCGTCGGGGAGGGACGCACAGATACGCAGTATTTT	CASSVGEGRTDTQYF
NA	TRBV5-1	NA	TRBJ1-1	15	TGCGCCAGCAGCCCCCAAGGACGGGAGAACACTGAAGCTTTCTTT	CASSPQGRENTEAFF
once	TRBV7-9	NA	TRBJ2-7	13	TGTGCCAGCAGCTTAGTGGAGGGGCCCGAGCAGTACTTC	CASSLVEGPEQYF
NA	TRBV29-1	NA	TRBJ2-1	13	TGCAGCGTTGAAGGGGGGGTCAACAATGAGCAGTTCTTC	CSVEGGVNNEQFF
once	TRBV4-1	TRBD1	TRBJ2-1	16	TGCGCCAGCAGCCAAGATCGCGGGACAGGGTTGAATGAGCAGTTCTTC	CASSQDRGTGLNEQFF
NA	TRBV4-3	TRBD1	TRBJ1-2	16	TGCGCCAGCAGCCAAGATCTGACAGGGGGCAACTATGGCTACACCTTC	CASSQDLTGGNYGYTF
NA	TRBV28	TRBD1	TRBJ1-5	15	TGTGCCAGCAGTTTATGGCAGGGGGACAGTCAGCCCCAGCATTTT	CASSLWQGDSQPQHF
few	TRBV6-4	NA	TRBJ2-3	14	TGTGCCAGCAGCCCCGGGGGGCTGGCAGATACGCAGTATTTT	CASSPGGLADTQYF
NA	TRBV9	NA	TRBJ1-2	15	TGTGCCAGCAGCGTAGACCCGGTTGCGAACTATGGCTACACCTTC	CASSVDPVANYGYTF
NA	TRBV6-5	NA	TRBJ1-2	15	TGTGCCAGCAGTCCAACGGGACACCTTATCGGTGGCTACACCTTC	CASSPTGHLIGGYTF